This passage covers 15 T cell receptor beta chains from one sample sequenced in a study of cytomegalovirus exposure and HLA in healthy donors. Assay: immunoSEQ multiplex PCR; the TCRdb copy retains only in-frame clones and omits some. The sample contains approximately 270,000 clones, roughly 87% of which appear only once. What was sequenced was PBMCs. The origin of the receptors is a man between 18 and 35 years old in good health and CMV-seropositive.

The chain employs TRBV5-1 and TRBJ1-1; D is perhaps TRBD1 (5 bases). Germline assignment: CDR1 SGHRS and CDR2 YFSETQ. Trimming removed 3 bases at V and 0 bases at J, with 9 bases between. This CDR3 is 14 amino acids long. The DNA for the CDR3 is TGCGCCAGCAGCTCGGGACGGCTGAACACTGAAGCTTTCTTT. This gives the protein CASSSGRLNTEAFF.

The gene calls are TRBV10-3 and TRBJ2-5; 8 bases are shared with TRBD2. There are 17 residues in the CDR3. Germline V lookup: CDR1 ENHRY, CDR2 SYGVKD. The ends lost 1 base at V and 4 bases at J; junction bases unmatched: 11. The CDR3 is CAISELYSGRELETQYF. The CDR3 DNA reads as TGTGCCATCAGTGAGTTGTACTCCGGGAGGGAGTTAGAGACCCAGTACTTC.

The chain combines TRBV4-3 with TRBJ2-7, with D tentatively TRBD1 or TRBD2 (5 bases each). Germline V gives CDR1 LGHNA, CDR2 YSLEER. V gave up 4 bases and J gave up 4 bases, with 23 bases separating them. The CDR3 is 17 amino acids. The CDR3 spells CASSLGTDTYSGYEQYF. The CDR3 bases are TGCGCCAGCAGCCTTGGGACGGATACTTACTCGGGTTACGAGCAGTACTTC.

A note on this clone: The same CDR3 is also encoded by other DNA sequences in this sample. The rearrangement joins TRBV18 to TRBJ2-7, with a weak D call TRBD2 (7 bases). Trimming left V 3 bases short and J 0 bases short, with 9 bases between. The CDR3 runs 14 residues. Germline CDR1 reads KGHSH; CDR2 reads LQKENI. The CDR3: CASSPGGGSYEQYF. In DNA form, the CDR3 reads TGTGCCAGCTCACCGGGAGGGGGCTCCTACGAGCAGTACTTC.

This clone has a single count. CDR3 region: CASSQVKNEQFF. For the CDR3, the DNA is TGCGCCAGCAGCCAAGTGAAGAATGAGCAGTTCTTC. This rearrangement joins TRBV4-1 to TRBJ2-1, with unresolved D. This CDR3 comprises 12 residues. The V gene lost 1 base and the J gene lost 7 bases, with 5 bases spanning the gap. Germline CDR1 MGHRA, CDR2 YSYEKL.

CDR3 DNA: TGTGCCAGCAGTTTGTTCGGCGGGGAGCTGTTTTTT. Protein: CASSLFGGELFF. The V call is TRBV7-8, the J call TRBJ2-2; no reliable D call. Looked up from germline, CDR1 is SGHVS and CDR2 is FQNEAQ. Trimming pared 6 bases from V and 7 bases from J, leaving 9 bases between. CDR3 length: 12 residues. The full variable domain, in which reference TRBV7-8 and TRBJ2-2 provide the parts outside the CDR3, is GAGVSQSPRYKVAKRGQDVALRCDPISGHVSLFWYQQALGQGPEFLTYFQNEAQLDKSGLPSDRFFAERPEGSVSTLKIQRTQQEDSAVYLCASSLFGGELFFGEGSRLTVL.

This rearrangement joins TRBV6-5 to TRBJ1-1; no reliable D call. There are 14 residues in the CDR3. Germline CDR1 MNHEY, CDR2 SVGAGI. The V end was cut by 5 bases, the J end by 1 base, with 11 bases between. CDR3 coding DNA: TGTGCCAGCAGTAGGTACGGGCAGAACACTGAAGCTTTCTTT. Amino acids: CASSRYGQNTEAFF.

J is TRBJ2-2 and V is TRBV7-8; D might be TRBD2 (5 bases). This CDR3 comprises 12 residues. Germline CDR1 and CDR2: SGHVS and FQNEAQ. Trimming cost V 5 bases and J 6 bases, with 7 bases left between them. CDR3 in amino acids: CASSRGPGELFF. The CDR3 DNA is TGTGCCAGCAGCAGAGGGCCCGGGGAGCTGTTTTTT.

This clone was seen a handful of times. The chain links TRBV2 to TRBJ1-1; D uncertain. The V gene lost 5 bases and the J gene lost 6 bases, with 7 bases spanning the gap. In germline, CDR1 is SNHLY, CDR2 FYNNEI. The CDR3 totals 11 residues. The DNA of the CDR3 is TGTGCCAGCAGTTACCGGGCTGAAGCTTTCTTT. Its translation is CASSYRAEAFF.

This clone was seen just once. CDR3 coding DNA: TGCGCCAGCAGCCCCAGGACGGGAACCGGCACCGGGGAGCTGTTTTTT. As protein: CASSPRTGTGTGELFF. The chain combines TRBV5-1 with TRBJ2-2, with TRBD2 as a possible D gene (5 bases). The V end was cut by 4 bases, the J end by 4 bases, with 17 bases between. CDR1 SGHRS and CDR2 YFSETQ come from the germline V gene. CDR3 length: 16 amino acids.

This clone was picked up a small number of times. This sequence joins TRBV18 and TRBJ1-1; D remains unclear. Germline CDR1 KGHSH, CDR2 LQKENI. V lost 0 bases and J 8 bases, leaving 7 bases between the germline ends. This CDR3 has 12 residues. CDR3 amino acids: CASSPPAQEAFF. CDR3 nucleotides: TGTGCCAGCTCACCACCGGCCCAGGAAGCTTTCTTT.

This chain connects TRBV18 to TRBJ2-7; 8 bases match TRBD1. V gave up 3 bases and J gave up 7 bases; unmatched junction bases: 11. Germline V gene data show CDR1 as KGHSH and CDR2 as LQKENI. This CDR3 is built from 15 residues. The CDR3 nucleotides read TGTGCCAGCTCACCCCCCGGGACAGGCGCCATAGAGCAGTACTTC. Translation: CASSPPGTGAIEQYF.

The CDR3 nucleotides read TGTGCCAGCAGTGGGGGCCCCCATAGCAATCAGCCCCAGCATTTT. This sequence encodes CASSGGPHSNQPQHF. The chain couples TRBV6-4 to TRBJ1-5; D may be TRBD1 (5 bases). Germline V gene sequence: CDR1 MRHNA, CDR2 SNTAGT. Trimming pared 4 bases from V and 0 bases from J, leaving 10 bases between. The CDR3 is made up of 15 amino acids.

V is TRBV29-1 and J is TRBJ2-5; the D call may be TRBD1 or TRBD2 (5 bases each). From germline, CDR1 is SQVTM and CDR2 ANQGSEA. V was cut by 6 bases and J by 9 bases, with 17 bases left in between. This CDR3 is built from 12 residues. As DNA, the CDR3 is TGCAGCGTAGATAACCGGGACGACCCCCAGTACTTC. As protein: CSVDNRDDPQYF.

J is TRBJ1-4 and V is TRBV27; 7 positions match TRBD1. The CDR3 has 14 amino acids. Trimming at V came to 4 bases and at J to 4 bases, leaving 3 bases not matched to a gene. The germline V gene encodes CDR1 MNHEY and CDR2 SMNVEV (reference sequence). Here the CDR3 reads CASSSTGLNEKLFF. CDR3 nucleotides: TGTGCCAGCAGTTCGACAGGGCTTAATGAAAAACTGTTTTTT.